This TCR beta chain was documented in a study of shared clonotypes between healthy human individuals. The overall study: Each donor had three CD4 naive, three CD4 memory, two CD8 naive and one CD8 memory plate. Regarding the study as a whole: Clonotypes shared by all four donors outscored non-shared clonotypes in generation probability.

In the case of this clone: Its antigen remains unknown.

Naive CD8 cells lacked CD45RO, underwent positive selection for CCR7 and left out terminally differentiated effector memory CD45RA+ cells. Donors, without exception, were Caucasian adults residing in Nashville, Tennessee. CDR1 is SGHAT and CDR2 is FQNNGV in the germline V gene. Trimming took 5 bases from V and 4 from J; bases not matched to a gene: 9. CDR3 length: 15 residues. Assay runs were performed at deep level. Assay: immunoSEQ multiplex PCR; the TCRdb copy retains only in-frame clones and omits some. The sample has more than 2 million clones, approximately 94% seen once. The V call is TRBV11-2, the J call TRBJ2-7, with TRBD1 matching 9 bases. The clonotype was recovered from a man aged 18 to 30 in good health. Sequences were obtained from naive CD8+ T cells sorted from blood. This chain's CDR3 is CASSPRTGEGYEQYF. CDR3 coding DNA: TGTGCCAGCAGCCCACGGACAGGGGAGGGGTACGAGCAGTACTTC.